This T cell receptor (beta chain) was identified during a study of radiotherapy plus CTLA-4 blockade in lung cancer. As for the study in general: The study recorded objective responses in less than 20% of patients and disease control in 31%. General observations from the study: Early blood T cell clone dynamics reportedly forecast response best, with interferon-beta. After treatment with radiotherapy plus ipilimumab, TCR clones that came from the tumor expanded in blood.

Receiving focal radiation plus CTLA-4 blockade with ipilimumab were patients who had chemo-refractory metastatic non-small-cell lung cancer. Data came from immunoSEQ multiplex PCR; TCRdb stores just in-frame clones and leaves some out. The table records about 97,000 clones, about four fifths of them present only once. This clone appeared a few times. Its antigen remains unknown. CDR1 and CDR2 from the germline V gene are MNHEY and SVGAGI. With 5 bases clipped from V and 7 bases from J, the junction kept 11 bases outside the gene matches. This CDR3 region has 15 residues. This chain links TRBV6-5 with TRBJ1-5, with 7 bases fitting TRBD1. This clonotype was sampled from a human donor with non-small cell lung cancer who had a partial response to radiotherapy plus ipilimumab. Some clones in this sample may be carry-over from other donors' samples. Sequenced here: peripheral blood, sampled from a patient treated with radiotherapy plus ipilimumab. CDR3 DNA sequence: TGTGCCAGCAGTCGCAGGGGGGTAGGGTGGCAGCCCCAGCATTTT. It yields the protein CASSRRGVGWQPQHF.